This T cell receptor beta chain was identified in a study of cytomegalovirus exposure and HLA in healthy donors. Overall study findings and caveats: Later analysis showed most CMV-associated TCR beta chains appearing HLA-restricted.

The CDR3 runs 13 residues. The germline V gene has CDR1 LGHNT and CDR2 FRNRAP. V was shortened by 5 bases and J by 4 bases, with 11 bases between the two germline ends. The sample holds a few counts of this clone. The target antigen is unknown. The PCR ran on 60 Vbeta and 13 Jbeta primers. Original analysis: Counted up in a later analysis, unique TCR beta chains came to some 75 million, with around 9.9 million shared. Profiled with immunoSEQ multiplex PCR; TCRdb holds only in-frame clones, not every one. D and trimming were read from the DNA, whereas the V and J calls and clone size are those reported in that table. This sample has around 130,000 clones, with over 70% found just once.

Sequencing used PBMCs. The rearrangement joins TRBV12-5 to TRBJ2-5; tentatively, D is TRBD1 (5 bases). The sequence came from a woman between 35 and 50 years old in good health and CMV-seropositive. This chain's CDR3 is CASGTDRGETQYF. The CDR3 nucleotides read TGTGCTAGTGGTACTGACAGAGGAGAGACCCAGTACTTC.